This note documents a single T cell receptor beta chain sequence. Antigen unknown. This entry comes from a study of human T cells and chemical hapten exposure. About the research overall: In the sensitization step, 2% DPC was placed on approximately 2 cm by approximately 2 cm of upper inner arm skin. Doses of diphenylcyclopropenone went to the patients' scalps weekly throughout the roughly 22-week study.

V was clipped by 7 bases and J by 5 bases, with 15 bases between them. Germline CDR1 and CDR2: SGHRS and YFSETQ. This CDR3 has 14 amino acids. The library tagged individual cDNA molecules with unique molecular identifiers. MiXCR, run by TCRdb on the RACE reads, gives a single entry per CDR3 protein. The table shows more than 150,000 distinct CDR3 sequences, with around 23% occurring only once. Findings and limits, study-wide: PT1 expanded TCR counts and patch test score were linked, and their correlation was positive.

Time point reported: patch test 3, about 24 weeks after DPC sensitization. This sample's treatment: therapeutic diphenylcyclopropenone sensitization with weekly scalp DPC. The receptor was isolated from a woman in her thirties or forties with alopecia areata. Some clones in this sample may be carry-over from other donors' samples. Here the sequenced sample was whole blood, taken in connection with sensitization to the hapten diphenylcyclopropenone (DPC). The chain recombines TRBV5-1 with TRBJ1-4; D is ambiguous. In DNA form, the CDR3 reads TGCGCCAGCGGACTCCGGGGAGACAATGAAAAACTGTTTTTT. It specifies CASGLRGDNEKLFF.